The next 28 T cell receptor beta chains were all read from a single sample in a study of blood T cells in healthy people across ages. A second about 7 to 11 cycle PCR used barcoded and J-beta primers. Using its own MiXCR run on the 5' RACE reads, TCRdb lists one record per CDR3 protein. Of about 1.5 million distinct CDR3 sequences in the sample, less than 45% were seen once. Source material: blood. These receptors all stem from a woman under 30 in good health.

Concerning this clonotype: At one boundary the junction diverges from the germline segment, which might be a read error. The V gene is TRBV16, the J gene TRBJ1-6, with D unresolved. The CDR3 spans 14 residues. Germline V CDR1 and CDR2: KGHSY, FQNENV. The CDR3 DNA sequence: TGTGCCAGCAGCCAATCGTTAAAGAATTCACCCCCCCACTTT. Protein product: CASSQSLKNSPPHF.

Turning to this clonotype: The germline gene is not matched at one end of the junction; a read error may be the cause. The genes are TRBV27 and TRBJ2-1; 10 bases fit TRBD2. The CDR3 runs 14 residues. Germline V gives CDR1 MNHEY, CDR2 SMNVEV (reference sequence). The CDR3, as DNA: TGTGCCAGTTCACTAGCGGGAAGTAGCAATAAGCAGTTCTTC. Amino acid sequence: CASSLAGSSNKQFF.

V is TRBV11-2 and J is TRBJ2-4; no clear D. The better agreement between TRBJ2-7 and the DNA end casts doubt on the J call. Looked up from germline, CDR1 is SGHAT and CDR2 is FQNNGV. The length of the CDR3 is 13 residues. CDR3 sequence (DNA): TGTGCCAGCAGCTTAAATGTGGTCTACGAGCAGTACTTC. Translated: CASSLNVVYEQYF.

The chain is built from TRBV20-1 and TRBJ1-2; 9 nucleotides match TRBD1. Germline V gene data show CDR1 as DFQATT and CDR2 as SNEGSKA (reference sequence). The CDR3 consists of 15 residues. With V trimmed by 5 bases and J by 7 bases, 14 bases remained unmatched. CDR3 nucleotide sequence: TGCAGTGCTCAGACATGGACAGGGGCCGAGGGTGGCTACACCTTC. It codes for CSAQTWTGAEGGYTF.

This chain connects TRBV7-9 to TRBJ2-4, with D unclear. From germline, CDR1 is SEHNR and CDR2 FQNEAQ (reference sequence). With 1 base removed from V and 8 bases from J, the gap between germline ends came to 15 bases. The CDR3 length is 15 residues. The CDR3 spells CASSLEWSASHIQYF. DNA of the CDR3: TGTGCCAGCAGCTTAGAATGGAGTGCAAGCCACATTCAGTACTTC. Variable domain in full (rest from reference TRBV7-9 and TRBJ2-4): DTGVSQNPRHKITKRGQNVTFRCDPISEHNRLYWYRQTLGQGPEFLTYFQNEAQLEKSRLLSDRFSAERPKGSFSTLEIQRTEQGDSAMYLCASSLEWSASHIQYFGAGTRLSVL.

The J gene is TRBJ1-2, the V gene TRBV20-1, with D possibly matching TRBD1 (6 bases). The CDR3 is made up of 14 amino acids. Germline lookup yields CDR1 DFQATT and CDR2 SNEGSKA (reference sequence). V dropped 1 base and J dropped 1 base, with 10 bases sitting between them. CDR3 in DNA: TGCAGTGCTAGAGGCAGGGGCAGTAACTATGGCTACACCTTC. This sequence encodes CSARGRGSNYGYTF.

This clonotype was detected a few times. The chain combines TRBV20-1 with TRBJ2-5; D gene unclear. V lost 1 base and J lost 1, with 7 bases in between. The germline gives CDR1 DFQATT, CDR2 SNEGSKA (reference sequence). The CDR3 sequence is 13 residues long. The CDR3 DNA sequence: TGCAGTGCTAGAGTGGCCGGCCAAGAGACCCAGTACTTC. Its translation is CSARVAGQETQYF.

J is TRBJ2-3 and V is TRBV12-3 or TRBV12-4; 7 bases line up with TRBD2. The CDR3 consists of 16 residues. Trimming took 3 bases from V and 3 from J; bases not matched to a gene: 9. CDR3 in amino acids: CASSFDPRELTDTQYF. As DNA, the CDR3 is TGTGCCAGCAGTTTTGATCCGCGGGAGCTGACAGATACGCAGTATTTT.

The chain couples TRBV29-1 to TRBJ2-5, with D unresolved. Germline V gene lookup returns CDR1 SQVTM and CDR2 ANQGSEA. The V gene lost 7 bases and the J gene lost 4 bases, with 10 bases spanning the gap. The CDR3 covers 11 residues. For the CDR3, the DNA is TGCAGCGCTCCGTGGGGAGAGACCCAGTACTTC. It specifies CSAPWGETQYF.

This clonotype appeared once. The rearrangement joins TRBV5-4 to TRBJ2-7; TRBD1 matches at 8 bases. Germline values: CDR1 SGHNT, CDR2 YYREEE (reference sequence). V shed 5 bases, J shed 3 bases, and the junction held 10 bases outside the gene matches. The CDR3 has 15 residues. CDR3 DNA sequence: TGTGCCAGCAGTTACGGACAGGGCGAATTCTACGAGCAGTACTTC. It translates to CASSYGQGEFYEQYF.

This clonotype was observed a handful of times. This chain joins TRBV20-1 and TRBJ1-1; D perhaps matches TRBD1 (5 bases). The CDR3 consists of 13 residues. The germline gives CDR1 DFQATT, CDR2 SNEGSKA (reference sequence). Trimming cost V 6 bases and J 4 bases, with 15 bases left between them. The chain's CDR3 is CSAKAGWGTEAFF. The CDR3 DNA is TGCAGTGCGAAGGCAGGGTGGGGCACTGAAGCTTTCTTT.

The rearrangement uses TRBV9 and TRBJ1-2; D is perhaps TRBD1 (6 bases). CDR3 length: 15 amino acids. Germline V CDR1 and CDR2: SGDLS, YYNGEE. V dropped 3 bases and J dropped 4 bases, with 16 bases sitting between them. The CDR3 region is CASSAKQGGGYGYTF. DNA of the CDR3: TGTGCCAGCAGCGCAAAACAGGGAGGGGGCTATGGCTACACCTTC.

V gene TRBV9 combines with J gene TRBJ1-2; TRBD1 agrees at 12 bases. V was clipped by 4 bases and J by 6 bases; unmatched bases: 10. Germline values: CDR1 SGDLS, CDR2 YYNGEE. There are 16 residues in the CDR3. CDR3 residues: CASSPGDRGRSHGYTF. The CDR3 coding sequence is TGTGCCAGCAGCCCCGGGGACAGGGGGCGAAGCCATGGCTACACCTTC.

V gene TRBV7-2 combines with J gene TRBJ2-7, with TRBD2 identical over 9 bases. The V and J ends lost 0 bases and 5 bases, in that order; junction bases with no gene match: 17. The CDR3 extends over 19 amino acids. Per germline, CDR1 SGHTA and CDR2 FQGNSA. The CDR3 DNA sequence: TGTGCCAGCAGCTTAGCCTTGAGGTTAGCGGGAGCCAGGTCCGACGAGCAGTACTTC. Amino acids: CASSLALRLAGARSDEQYF.

Here the CDR3 reads CASSLIPQNTEAFF. DNA of the CDR3: TGTGCCAGCAGCTTAATTCCCCAGAACACTGAAGCTTTCTTT. The rearrangement uses TRBV5-5 and TRBJ1-1; D remains unclear. The CDR3 contains 14 residues. CDR1 is SGHKS, CDR2 YYEKEE, per germline (reference sequence). V was pared by 2 bases and J by 1 base, with 9 bases between.

The chain combines TRBV29-1 with TRBJ2-3; TRBD1 is a possible D gene (6 bases). V lost 1 base to trimming and J lost 3 bases, with 17 bases between them. Germline-derived CDR1 and CDR2 are SQVTM and ANQGSEA. This CDR3 region has 16 residues. CDR3 nucleotides: TGCAGCGTTGAAGTGACCACAGGGTTTGGTACAGATACGCAGTATTTT. As protein: CSVEVTTGFGTDTQYF.

The chain recombines TRBV18 with TRBJ1-5, with D perhaps matching TRBD1 (6 bases). Trimming pared 0 bases from V and 5 bases from J, leaving 17 bases between. This CDR3 has 17 residues. Germline assignment: CDR1 KGHSH and CDR2 LQKENI. The CDR3 DNA reads TGTGCCAGCTCACCACCTCTATCCGGGGGCGACCATCAGCCCCAGCATTTT. Its translation: CASSPPLSGGDHQPQHF.

The chain uses TRBV30 and TRBJ1-4, with D perhaps TRBD1 (6 bases). The germline V gene has CDR1 GTSNPN and CDR2 SVGIG (reference sequence). Deletions cut 2 bases from V and 0 bases from J, with 10 bases between. CDR3 length: 15 amino acids. The CDR3 protein is CAWSPGTTTNEKLFF. Written as DNA, the CDR3 is TGTGCCTGGAGTCCCGGGACAACAACTAATGAAAAACTGTTTTTT.

The chain couples TRBV9 to TRBJ1-5, with D hard to call. V dropped 0 bases and J dropped 4 bases, with 8 bases sitting between them. This CDR3 comprises 14 residues. Germline lookup yields CDR1 SGDLS and CDR2 YYNGEE. The CDR3 region is CASSVGKGNQPQHF. The CDR3 nucleotides are TGTGCCAGCAGCGTAGGCAAGGGTAATCAGCCCCAGCATTTT.

The rearrangement uses TRBV30 and TRBJ2-1; 8 bases agree with TRBD2. The CDR3 is made up of 15 amino acids. With 2 bases clipped from V and 6 bases from J, the junction kept 9 bases outside the gene matches. Germline assignment: CDR1 GTSNPN and CDR2 SVGIG (reference sequence). The CDR3 sequence is CAWSPTSGGFNEQFF. For the CDR3, the DNA is TGTGCCTGGAGTCCTACGTCGGGGGGGTTCAATGAGCAGTTCTTC.

The chain has TRBV4-3 and TRBJ2-7; D unresolved. This CDR3 is built from 13 residues. Germline V lookup: CDR1 LGHNA, CDR2 YSLEER. The germline V and J ends were trimmed by 1 base and 10 bases, with 14 bases remaining between them. The CDR3 DNA follows: TGCGCCAGCAGCCAAGGGATTAGCTCATTTCAGTACTTC. Translation: CASSQGISSFQYF.

This clonotype was recorded a few times. The J gene is TRBJ1-2, the V gene TRBV5-1; 7 bases are shared with TRBD1. CDR1 is SGHRS and CDR2 is YFSETQ in the germline V gene. This CDR3 contains 13 residues. J gave up 4 bases and V 4 bases, and 4 bases lay outside the gene matches. CDR3 amino acids: CASSNDRAYGYTF. CDR3 nucleotide sequence: TGCGCCAGCAGCAACGACAGGGCCTATGGCTACACCTTC. The variable domain in full, completed from reference TRBV5-1 and TRBJ1-2, reads KAGVTQTPRYLIKTRGQQVTLSCSPISGHRSVSWYQQTPGQGLQFLFEYFSETQRNKGNFPGRFSGRQFSNSRSEMNVSTLELGDSALYLCASSNDRAYGYTFGSGTRLTVV.

In its sample, this clonotype was seen a few times. CDR3 DNA sequence: TGTGCCAGCAGTTTAGGAGGAATCGCGGGCAATGAGCAGTTCTTC. It encodes CASSLGGIAGNEQFF. The rearrangement joins TRBV12-3 or TRBV12-4 to TRBJ2-1; TRBD2 is a possible D gene (5 bases). CDR3 length: 15 residues. The ends were cut back, 1 base at V and 6 bases at J, with 13 bases in the middle.

The chain uses TRBV24-1 and TRBJ1-3; no clear D gene. The CDR3 is 16 amino acids. Germline CDR1 reads KGHDR; CDR2 reads SFDVKD. The ends were cut back, 2 bases at V and 3 bases at J, with 13 bases in the middle. CDR3 nucleotides: TGTGCCACCAGTGATTCCCTGGACGGCGATGGAAACACCATATATTTT. This encodes CATSDSLDGDGNTIYF.

The chain joins TRBV7-9 to TRBJ2-3; D is ambiguous. Germline values: CDR1 SEHNR, CDR2 FQNEAQ (reference sequence). The ends were cut back, 3 bases at V and 2 bases at J, with 12 bases in the middle. This CDR3 has 15 amino acids. The CDR3 spells CASSFPRLVTDTQYF. Written as DNA, the CDR3 is TGTGCCAGCAGCTTTCCGAGGTTGGTCACAGATACGCAGTATTTT. Variable domain in full (rest from reference TRBV7-9 and TRBJ2-3): DTGVSQNPRHKITKRGQNVTFRCDPISEHNRLYWYRQTLGQGPEFLTYFQNEAQLEKSRLLSDRFSAERPKGSFSTLEIQRTEQGDSAMYLCASSFPRLVTDTQYFGPGTRLTVL.

This clonotype has ten or more counts. This sequence joins TRBV10-3 and TRBJ1-1, with 10 bases identical to TRBD1. Germline V gene data show CDR1 as ENHRY and CDR2 as SYGVKD. The CDR3 extends over 13 amino acids. The junction had 5 bases not matched to a gene; V was cut back by 11 bases and J by 2 bases. CDR3 sequence: CASWDRGNTEAFF. DNA of the CDR3: TGTGCCTCCTGGGACAGGGGTAACACTGAAGCTTTCTTT.

This clonotype was recorded at least ten times. This chain links TRBV7-8 with TRBJ2-3; D is ambiguous. This CDR3 contains 12 residues. CDR1 and CDR2 from the germline V gene are SGHVS and FQNEAQ. V dropped 0 bases and J dropped 5 bases, with 3 bases sitting between them. Here the CDR3 reads CASSLAEDTQYF. CDR3 DNA sequence: TGTGCCAGCAGCTTAGCTGAAGATACGCAGTATTTT.

This sequence joins TRBV6-2 or TRBV6-3 and TRBJ1-1; 9 bases match TRBD1. CDR1 MNHEY and CDR2 SVGEGT come from the germline V gene. The J segment lost 4 bases and the V segment lost 5 bases, leaving 11 bases of the junction unmatched. The CDR3 is 16 amino acids. The CDR3: CASSPLGQGTSTEAFF. The CDR3 DNA sequence: TGTGCCAGCAGTCCCCTAGGACAGGGGACGAGCACTGAAGCTTTCTTT.